This TCR beta chain was obtained from a study of T cell changes during pregnancy in multiple sclerosis. The germline V and J ends were trimmed by 4 bases and 7 bases, with 11 bases remaining between them. In germline, CDR1 is SNHLY, CDR2 FYNNEI. This CDR3 is 13 amino acids long. The data were produced by immunoSEQ multiplex PCR, yet TCRdb's version contains in-frame clones alone and is incomplete. The repertoire holds about 41,000 clones, 89% seen once, with more than 0.6% in the top ten. The chain is built from TRBV2 and TRBJ2-1; weak D call: TRBD2 (6 bases). The TCR comes from a female donor with multiple sclerosis, enrolled in a pregnancy study. This material consisted of CD4+ T cells from peripheral blood mononuclear cells, taken in the first trimester of pregnancy. DNA of the CDR3: TGTGCCAGCAGTGGGGACTTTCTAAATGAGCAGTTCTTC. Its translation is CASSGDFLNEQFF.